This TCR beta chain was recorded in a study of blood T cells in healthy people across ages. It was with a sample-barcoded 5' primer and a J-beta primer mix that a second PCR of about 6 to 12 cycles was run. Every single cDNA molecule received a tag from a template-switch adaptor with 12 random nucleotides. In TCRdb, the 5' RACE reads were re-called with MiXCR into one record per CDR3 protein. The table lists about 680,000 distinct CDR3 sequences, roughly 49% of them singletons, with roughly 30% in the top ten. Trimming cost V 4 bases and J 10 bases; bases outside gene matches: 6. The CDR3 consists of 13 residues. Germline values: CDR1 SNHLY, CDR2 FYNNEI. Points on this clonotype: Its antigen is unidentified.

Findings of the study overall: Strong correlation was found linking TCR beta diversity to naive T cell percentage.

Input material: blood. This sequence originates from a woman aged 60-75 years in good health. The V gene is TRBV2, the J gene TRBJ2-1; TRBD2 matches at 8 bases. The CDR3 DNA reads TGTGCCAGCAGTGTAGATAGCGGGATAGAGCAGTTCTTC. Translated: CASSVDSGIEQFF.